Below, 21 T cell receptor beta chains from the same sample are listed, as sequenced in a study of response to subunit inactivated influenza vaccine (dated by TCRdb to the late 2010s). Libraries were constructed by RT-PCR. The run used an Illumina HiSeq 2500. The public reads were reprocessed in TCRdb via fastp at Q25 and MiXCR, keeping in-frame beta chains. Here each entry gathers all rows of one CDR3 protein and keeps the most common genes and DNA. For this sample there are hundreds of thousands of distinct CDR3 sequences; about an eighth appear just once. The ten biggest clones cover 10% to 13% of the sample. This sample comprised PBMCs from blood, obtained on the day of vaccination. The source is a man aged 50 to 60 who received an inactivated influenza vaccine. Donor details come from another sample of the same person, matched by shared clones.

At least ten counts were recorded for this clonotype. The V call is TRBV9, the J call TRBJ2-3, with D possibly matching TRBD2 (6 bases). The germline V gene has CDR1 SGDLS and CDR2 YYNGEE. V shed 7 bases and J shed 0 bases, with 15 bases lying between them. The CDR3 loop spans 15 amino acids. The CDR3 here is CASSPSASSTDTQYF. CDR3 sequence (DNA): TGTGCCAGCTCCCCTAGCGCCTCTAGCACAGATACGCAGTATTTT.

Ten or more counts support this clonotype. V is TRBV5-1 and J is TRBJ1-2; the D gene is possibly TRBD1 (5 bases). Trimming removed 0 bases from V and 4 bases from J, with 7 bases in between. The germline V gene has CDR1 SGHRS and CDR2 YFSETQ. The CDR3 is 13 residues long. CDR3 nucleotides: TGCGCCAGCAGCTTGGGACAGCTCTATGGCTACACCTTC. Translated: CASSLGQLYGYTF.

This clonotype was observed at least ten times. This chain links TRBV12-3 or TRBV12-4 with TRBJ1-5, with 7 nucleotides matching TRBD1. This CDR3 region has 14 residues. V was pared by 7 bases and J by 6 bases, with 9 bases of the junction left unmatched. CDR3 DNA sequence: TGTGCCAGCACCCAGGGGGGGGCGAGTCAGCCCCAGCATTTT. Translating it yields CASTQGGASQPQHF.

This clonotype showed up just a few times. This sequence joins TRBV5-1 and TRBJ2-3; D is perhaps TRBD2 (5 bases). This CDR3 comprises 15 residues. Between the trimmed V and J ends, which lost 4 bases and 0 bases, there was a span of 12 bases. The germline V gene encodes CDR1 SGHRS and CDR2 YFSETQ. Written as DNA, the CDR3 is TGCGCCAGCAGCCCTCGGGGATCTAGCACAGATACGCAGTATTTT. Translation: CASSPRGSSTDTQYF.

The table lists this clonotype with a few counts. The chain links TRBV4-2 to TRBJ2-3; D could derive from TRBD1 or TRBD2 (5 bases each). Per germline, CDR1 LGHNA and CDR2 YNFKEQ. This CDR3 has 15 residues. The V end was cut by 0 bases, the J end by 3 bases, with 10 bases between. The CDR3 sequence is CASSQDFWGTDTQYF. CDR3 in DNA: TGTGCCAGCAGCCAAGATTTCTGGGGGACAGATACGCAGTATTTT.

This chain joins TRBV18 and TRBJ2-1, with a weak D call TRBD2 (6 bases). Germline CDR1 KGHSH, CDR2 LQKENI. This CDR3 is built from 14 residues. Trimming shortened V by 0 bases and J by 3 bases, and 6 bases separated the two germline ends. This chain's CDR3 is CASSPPDYYNEQFF. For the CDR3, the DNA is TGTGCCAGCTCACCACCGGACTACTACAATGAGCAGTTCTTC.

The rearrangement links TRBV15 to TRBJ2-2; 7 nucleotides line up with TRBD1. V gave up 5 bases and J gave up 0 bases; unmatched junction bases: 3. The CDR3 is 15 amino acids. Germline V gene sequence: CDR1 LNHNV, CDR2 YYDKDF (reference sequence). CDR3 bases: TGTGCCACCAGCTGGGGACAGCCGAACACCGGGGAGCTGTTTTTT. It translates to CATSWGQPNTGELFF.

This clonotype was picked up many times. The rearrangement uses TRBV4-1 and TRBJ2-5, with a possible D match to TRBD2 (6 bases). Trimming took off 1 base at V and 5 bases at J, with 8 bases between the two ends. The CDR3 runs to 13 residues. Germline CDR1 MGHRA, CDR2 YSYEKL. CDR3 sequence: CASSQVAGETQYF. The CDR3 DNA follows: TGCGCCAGCAGCCAAGTGGCGGGGGAGACCCAGTACTTC.

The CDR3 reads CASSTGTDNEQFF. The CDR3 DNA follows: TGTGCCAGCTCAACCGGGACAGACAATGAGCAGTTCTTC. This sequence joins TRBV18 and TRBJ2-1; TRBD1 agrees at 7 bases. Germline V lookup: CDR1 KGHSH, CDR2 LQKENI. The CDR3 runs 13 residues. Trimming removed 5 bases from V and 5 bases from J; junction bases left unmatched: 3.

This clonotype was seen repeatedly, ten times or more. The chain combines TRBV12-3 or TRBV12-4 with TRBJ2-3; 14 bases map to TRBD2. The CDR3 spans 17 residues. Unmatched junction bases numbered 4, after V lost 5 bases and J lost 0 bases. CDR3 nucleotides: TGTGCCAGCAGTCTCGGACTAGCGGGAGGAAGCACAGATACGCAGTATTTT. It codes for CASSLGLAGGSTDTQYF.

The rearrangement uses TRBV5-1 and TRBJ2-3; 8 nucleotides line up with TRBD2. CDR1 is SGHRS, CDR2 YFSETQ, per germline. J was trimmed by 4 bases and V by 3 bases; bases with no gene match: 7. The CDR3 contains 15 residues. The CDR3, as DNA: TGCGCCAGCAGCTCCTATTGGACTAGCTCAGATACGCAGTATTTT. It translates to CASSSYWTSSDTQYF. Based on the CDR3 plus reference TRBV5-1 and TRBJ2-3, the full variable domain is KAGVTQTPRYLIKTRGQQVTLSCSPISGHRSVSWYQQTPGQGLQFLFEYFSETQRNKGNFPGRFSGRQFSNSRSEMNVSTLELGDSALYLCASSSYWTSSDTQYFGPGTRLTVL.

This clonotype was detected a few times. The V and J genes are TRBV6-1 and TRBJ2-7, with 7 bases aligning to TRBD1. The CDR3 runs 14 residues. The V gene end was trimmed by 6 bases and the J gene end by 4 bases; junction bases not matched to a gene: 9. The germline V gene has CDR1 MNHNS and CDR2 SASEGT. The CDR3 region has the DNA TGTGCCAGCAGGCAAGGGACAGCGAGTTACGAGCAGTACTTC. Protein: CASRQGTASYEQYF.

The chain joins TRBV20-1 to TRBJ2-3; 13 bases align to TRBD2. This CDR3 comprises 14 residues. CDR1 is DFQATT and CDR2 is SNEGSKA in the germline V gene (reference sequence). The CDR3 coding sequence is TGCAGCTTAAGGGGACTAGCGGGAACAGATACGCAGTATTTT. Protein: CSLRGLAGTDTQYF.

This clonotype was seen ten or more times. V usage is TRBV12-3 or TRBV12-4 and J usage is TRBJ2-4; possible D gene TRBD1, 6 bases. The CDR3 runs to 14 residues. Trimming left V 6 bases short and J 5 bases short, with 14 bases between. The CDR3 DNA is TGTGCCAGCAGCGAGGAAGGGGGACAAAACATTCAGTACTTC. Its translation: CASSEEGGQNIQYF.

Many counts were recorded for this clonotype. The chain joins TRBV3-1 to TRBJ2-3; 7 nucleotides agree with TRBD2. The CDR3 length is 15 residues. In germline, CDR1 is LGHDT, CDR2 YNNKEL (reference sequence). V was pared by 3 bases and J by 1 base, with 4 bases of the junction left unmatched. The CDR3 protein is CASSQGDYRTDTQYF. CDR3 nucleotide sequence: TGTGCCAGCAGCCAGGGGGACTACCGCACAGATACGCAGTATTTT.

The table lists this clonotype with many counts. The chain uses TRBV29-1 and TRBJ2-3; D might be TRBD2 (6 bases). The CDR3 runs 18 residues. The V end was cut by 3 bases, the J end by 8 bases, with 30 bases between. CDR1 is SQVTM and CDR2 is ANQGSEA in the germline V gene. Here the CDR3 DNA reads TGCAGCGTTGAGGCCGGATACGGGACTGCTGACTGGCCTGGTACGCAGTATTTT. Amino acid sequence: CSVEAGYGTADWPGTQYF.

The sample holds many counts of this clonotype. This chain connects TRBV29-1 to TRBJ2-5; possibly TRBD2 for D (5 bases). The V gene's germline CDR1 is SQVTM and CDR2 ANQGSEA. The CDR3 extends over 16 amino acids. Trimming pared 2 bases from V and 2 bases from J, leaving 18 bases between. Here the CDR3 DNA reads TGCAGCGTTGAACCGGTGGTAGCAAGCGGACAAGAGACCCAGTACTTC. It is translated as CSVEPVVASGQETQYF.

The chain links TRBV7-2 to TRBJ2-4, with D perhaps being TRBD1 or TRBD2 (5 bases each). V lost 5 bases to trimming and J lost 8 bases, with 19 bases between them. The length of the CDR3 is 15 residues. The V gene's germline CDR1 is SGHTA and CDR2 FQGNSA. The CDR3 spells CASSTPGTRSHIQYF. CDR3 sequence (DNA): TGTGCCAGCAGCACCCCCGGGACCCGATCGCACATTCAGTACTTC.

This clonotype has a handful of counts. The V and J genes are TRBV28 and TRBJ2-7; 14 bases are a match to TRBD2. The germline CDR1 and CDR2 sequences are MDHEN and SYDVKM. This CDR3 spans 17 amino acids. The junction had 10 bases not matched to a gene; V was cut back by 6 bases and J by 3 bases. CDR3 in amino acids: CASRQPGLAGVSYEQYF. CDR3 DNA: TGTGCCAGCAGACAACCGGGACTAGCGGGAGTTAGCTACGAGCAGTACTTC.

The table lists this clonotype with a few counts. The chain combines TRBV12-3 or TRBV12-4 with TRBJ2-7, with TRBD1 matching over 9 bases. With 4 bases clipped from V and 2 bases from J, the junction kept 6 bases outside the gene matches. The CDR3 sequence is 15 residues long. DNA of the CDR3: TGTGCCAGCAGTTCCGGGACAGGGTCCCCCTACGAGCAGTACTTC. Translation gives CASSSGTGSPYEQYF.

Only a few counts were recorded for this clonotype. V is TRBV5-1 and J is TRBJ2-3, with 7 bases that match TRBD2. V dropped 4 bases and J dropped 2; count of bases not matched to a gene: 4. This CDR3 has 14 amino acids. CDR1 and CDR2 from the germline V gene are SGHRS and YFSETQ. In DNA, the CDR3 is TGCGCCAGCAGCACAACTAGCGCCACAGATACGCAGTATTTT. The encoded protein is CASSTTSATDTQYF.